This T cell receptor beta chain appears in the sequencing data of a study of T-cell memory formation after mild COVID-19 (TCRdb year 2021). Describing the broader study: Most TCR sequence clusters were specific to one of the two donors. Two young, previously healthy adult volunteers, one female and one male, were included in the cohort. In a couple of donors, T-cell clones that expanded and contracted after mild COVID-19 were tracked by sequencing TCRalpha and TCRbeta repertoires over time.

The V and J ends are trimmed by 8 bases and 5 bases, leaving 21 bases between them. From cysteine to phenylalanine, the CDR3 is 15 amino acids long. The read is trimmed to its CDR3 DNA, 45 bases read in frame from base 1. CDR1 SGHAT and CDR2 FQDESV are derived from the germline V gene (reference sequence). Overall study results and their limits: Balanced CD4/CD8 phenotypes were observed for clones contracting from day 15 to 85, whereas a bias towards CD4+ was observed for a second wave of clones expanding from day 15 to 37. Contracting CD4+ clones were found mainly in CM and EM memory subsets, while CD8+ clones were enriched in EMRA. Some responding clones were found in pre-infection memory, which suggests that pre-existing cross-reactive memory T cells took part in the SARS-CoV-2 response. SARS-CoV-2 specificity was not confirmed for the second-wave clones peaking on day 37. The study covered only two mild cases, and larger cohorts including severe cases with pre-infection samples were considered necessary.

PBMCs were isolated by Ficoll-Paque density gradient centrifugation. Reads for this sample came from an Illumina NovaSeq 6000. Using 5'RACE with constant-segment primers, TCRalpha and TCRbeta cDNA libraries were constructed, with sample barcodes and unique molecular identifiers added in the process. Trizol reagent was used to extract RNA from every sample. Amplification of the libraries took two PCR steps, and the second step added a second sample barcode plus Illumina TruSeq adapters. Libraries were sequenced on an Illumina NovaSeq with 2 x 150 bp paired-end reads. The study's processing was this. Reads were demultiplexed and collapsed into UMI-guided consensus sequences with migec v1.2.7. Using mixcr v2.1.11, UMI consensuses were aligned to TRA and TRB V and J templates and then assembled into clonotypes. A clonotype was counted as expanded or contracted only if both edgeR and NoisET called the change significant, with noise models trained on biological replicates. For edgeR calls, the thresholds were a false discovery rate-adjusted p below 0.01 and a log2 fold-change of 1. As an exploratory analysis of dynamics, max-normalized trajectories of the 1000 most abundant clonotypes were examined by PCA with hierarchical clustering. Separately sequenced CD4+ and CD8+ repertoires were used to assign the CD4 or CD8 phenotype of responding clones. TCRdb's own reprocessing of the public reads used fastp at Q25 and MiXCR and kept productive beta chains. When rows share a CDR3 protein, they turn into one entry using the most common DNA and genes. TCRdb, not the authors, supplied the V and J calls. The sample yields 470,000 or so distinct CDR3 sequences; roughly 18% were counted once. Together, the top ten hold roughly 12% of the sample.

This clonotype showed up just a few times. Its antigen remains unidentified. The sample holds no much larger clone one base away, and base qualities are not on file. This receptor chain uses TRBV11-1 and TRBJ2-5; D gene: possibly TRBD2, on 6 matching bases. The sequencing sample was made of PBMCs or a T cell subset sorted from them (not recorded which). This clonotype originated in an adult woman who had mild COVID-19 (a few samples of this study predate the infection). The sample titles of this study are shuffled in the database, so cell type and time point are left out; the donor was told from shared clones. The base sequence is TGTGCCAGCGGTTTCTTCGGGAGTAATGTGGAGACCCAGTACTTC. It translates as CASGFFGSNVETQYF.